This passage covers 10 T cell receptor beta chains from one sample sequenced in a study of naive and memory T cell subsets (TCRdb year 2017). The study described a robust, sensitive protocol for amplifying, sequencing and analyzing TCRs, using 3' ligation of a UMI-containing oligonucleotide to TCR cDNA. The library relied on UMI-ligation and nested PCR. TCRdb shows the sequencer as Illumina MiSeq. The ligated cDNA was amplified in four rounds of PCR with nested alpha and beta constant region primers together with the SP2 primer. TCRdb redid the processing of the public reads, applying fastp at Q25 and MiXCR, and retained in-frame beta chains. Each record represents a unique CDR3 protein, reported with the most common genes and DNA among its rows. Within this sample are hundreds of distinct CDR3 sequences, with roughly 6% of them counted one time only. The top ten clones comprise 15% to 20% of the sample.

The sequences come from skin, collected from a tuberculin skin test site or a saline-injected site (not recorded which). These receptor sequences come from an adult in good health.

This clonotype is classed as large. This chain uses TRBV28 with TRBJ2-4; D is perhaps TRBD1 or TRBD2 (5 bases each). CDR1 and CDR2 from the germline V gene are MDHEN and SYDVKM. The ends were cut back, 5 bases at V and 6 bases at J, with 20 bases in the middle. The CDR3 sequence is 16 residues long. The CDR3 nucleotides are TGTGCCAGCAGTCCCCCCACAGGTCGCGGAGGAAACATTCAGTACTTC. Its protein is CASSPPTGRGGNIQYF.

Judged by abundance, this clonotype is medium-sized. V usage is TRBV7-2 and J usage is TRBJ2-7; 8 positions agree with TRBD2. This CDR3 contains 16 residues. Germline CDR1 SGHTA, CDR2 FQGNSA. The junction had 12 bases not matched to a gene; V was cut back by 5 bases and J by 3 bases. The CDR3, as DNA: TGTGCCAGCAGCGCCCCTCTGGGGCTAGCGGGCTACGAGCAGTACTTC. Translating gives CASSAPLGLAGYEQYF.

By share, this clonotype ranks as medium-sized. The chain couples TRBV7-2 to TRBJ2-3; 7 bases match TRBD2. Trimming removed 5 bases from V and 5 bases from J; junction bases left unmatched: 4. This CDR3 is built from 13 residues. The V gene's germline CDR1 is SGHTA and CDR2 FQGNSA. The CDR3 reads CASSLGTKDTQYF. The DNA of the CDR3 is TGTGCCAGCAGCCTAGGGACTAAAGATACGCAGTATTTT.

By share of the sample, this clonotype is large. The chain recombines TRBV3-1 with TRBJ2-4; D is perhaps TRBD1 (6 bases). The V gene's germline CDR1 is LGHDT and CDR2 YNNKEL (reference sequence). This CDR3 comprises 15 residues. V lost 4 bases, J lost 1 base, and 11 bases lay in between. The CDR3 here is CASSRGGSAKNIQYF. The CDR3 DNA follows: TGTGCCAGCAGCCGAGGGGGATCGGCCAAAAACATTCAGTACTTC.

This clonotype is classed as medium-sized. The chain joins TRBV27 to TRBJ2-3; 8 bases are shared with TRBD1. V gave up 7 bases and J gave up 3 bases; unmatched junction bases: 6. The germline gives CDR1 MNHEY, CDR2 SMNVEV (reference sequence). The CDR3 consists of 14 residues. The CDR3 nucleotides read TGTGCCAGCACCCGGACAGGGAGAACAGATACGCAGTATTTT. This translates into CASTRTGRTDTQYF.

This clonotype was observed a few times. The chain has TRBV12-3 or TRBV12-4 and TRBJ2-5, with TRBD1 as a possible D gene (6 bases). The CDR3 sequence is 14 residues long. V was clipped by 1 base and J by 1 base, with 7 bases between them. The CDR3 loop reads CASSLGGPQETQYF. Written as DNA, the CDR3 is TGTGCCAGCAGTTTAGGGGGGCCCCAAGAGACCCAGTACTTC.

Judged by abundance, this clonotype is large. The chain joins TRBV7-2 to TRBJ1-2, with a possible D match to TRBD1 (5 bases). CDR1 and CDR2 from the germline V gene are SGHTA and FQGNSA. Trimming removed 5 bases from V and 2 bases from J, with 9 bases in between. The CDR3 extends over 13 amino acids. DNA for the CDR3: TGTGCCAGCAGCCCACGACAGAACTATGGCTACACCTTC. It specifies CASSPRQNYGYTF.

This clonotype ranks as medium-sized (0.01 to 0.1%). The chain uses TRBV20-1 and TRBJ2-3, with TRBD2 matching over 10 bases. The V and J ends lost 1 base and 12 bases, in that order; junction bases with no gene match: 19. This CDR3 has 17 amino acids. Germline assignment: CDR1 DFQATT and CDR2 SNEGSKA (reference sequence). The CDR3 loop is CSARGRLAGSELGRQYF. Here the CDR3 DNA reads TGCAGTGCTAGAGGTCGACTAGCGGGCTCTGAATTAGGTCGCCAGTATTTT.

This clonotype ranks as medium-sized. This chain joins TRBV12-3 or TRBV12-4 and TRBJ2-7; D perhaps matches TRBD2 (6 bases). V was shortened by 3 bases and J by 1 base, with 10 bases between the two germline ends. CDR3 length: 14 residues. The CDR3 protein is CASSLGLVSYEQYF. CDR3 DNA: TGTGCCAGCAGTTTGGGACTGGTATCCTACGAGCAGTACTTC.

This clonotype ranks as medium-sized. The CDR3 region has the DNA TGTGCCAGCAGGCGGGACAGCCCCTACGAGCAGTACTTC. Translation gives CASRRDSPYEQYF. The gene calls are TRBV27 and TRBJ2-7; D is possibly TRBD1 (7 bases). Germline lookup yields CDR1 MNHEY and CDR2 SMNVEV (reference sequence). There are 13 residues in the CDR3. Trimming took 6 bases from V and 2 from J, leaving 11 bases between them.